This passage covers 3 T cell receptor beta chains from one sample sequenced in a study of T cells after somatic rescue of genetic block. Profiled with immunoSEQ multiplex PCR; TCRdb holds only in-frame clones, not every one. The sample has approximately 67,000 clones; 92% are singletons. The specimen sequenced was peripheral blood mononuclear cells (PBMCs). These receptors all come from a man aged 35 to 55.

This chain uses TRBV29-1 with TRBJ1-4; D call uncertain. With 4 bases removed from V and 5 bases from J, the gap between germline ends came to 11 bases. This CDR3 has 13 amino acids. Looked up from germline, CDR1 is SQVTM and CDR2 is ANQGSEA. The CDR3 bases are TGCAGCGTTGTTGATTTAGGCAATGAAAAACTGTTTTTT. It is translated as CSVVDLGNEKLFF.

This chain joins TRBV6-5 and TRBJ2-7, with D maybe TRBD2 (6 bases). CDR3 length equals 14 residues. The V end was cut by 4 bases, the J end by 1 base, with 11 bases between. The germline V gene has CDR1 MNHEY and CDR2 SVGAGI. The CDR3 here is CASSSRDSSYEQYF. The CDR3 DNA is TGTGCCAGCAGTTCCCGGGACTCTTCCTACGAGCAGTACTTC.

With respect to this clone: The same CDR3 can be traced to other DNA sequences in this sample. The rearrangement joins TRBV19 to TRBJ2-1; D is possibly TRBD2 (6 bases). Trimming left V 3 bases short and J 1 base short, with 10 bases between. This CDR3 is 15 amino acids long. From germline, CDR1 is LNHDA and CDR2 SQIVND (reference sequence). CDR3 sequence reads: CASSISGGSYNEQFF. CDR3 sequence (DNA): TGTGCCAGTAGTATTTCTGGGGGGTCCTACAATGAGCAGTTCTTC.